This T cell receptor (beta chain) originates from a study of human T cells and chemical hapten exposure. The CDR3 extends over 18 amino acids. J lost 0 bases, V lost 0 bases, and 3 bases had no gene match. Germline assignment: CDR1 WSHSY and CDR2 SAAADI. TCRdb redid the calling of the RACE reads with MiXCR, one entry per CDR3 protein. The table has under 200,000 distinct CDR3 sequences, 25% to 30% seen once. Time point here: pre-sensitization, week 0. As to treatment: therapeutic diphenylcyclopropenone sensitization with weekly scalp DPC. This clonotype was counted only a few times. The rearrangement links TRBV10-2 to TRBJ1-6; 9 nucleotides align to TRBD1. This specimen consisted of whole blood, obtained in connection with sensitization to the hapten diphenylcyclopropenone (DPC). This clonotype was obtained from a woman aged 25 to 39 with alopecia areata. Some clones in this sample may be carry-over from other donors' samples. CDR3 in amino acids: CASSESGQGSSYNSPLHF. In DNA, the CDR3 is TGCGCCAGCAGTGAGTCGGGACAGGGAAGCTCCTATAATTCACCCCTCCACTTT.